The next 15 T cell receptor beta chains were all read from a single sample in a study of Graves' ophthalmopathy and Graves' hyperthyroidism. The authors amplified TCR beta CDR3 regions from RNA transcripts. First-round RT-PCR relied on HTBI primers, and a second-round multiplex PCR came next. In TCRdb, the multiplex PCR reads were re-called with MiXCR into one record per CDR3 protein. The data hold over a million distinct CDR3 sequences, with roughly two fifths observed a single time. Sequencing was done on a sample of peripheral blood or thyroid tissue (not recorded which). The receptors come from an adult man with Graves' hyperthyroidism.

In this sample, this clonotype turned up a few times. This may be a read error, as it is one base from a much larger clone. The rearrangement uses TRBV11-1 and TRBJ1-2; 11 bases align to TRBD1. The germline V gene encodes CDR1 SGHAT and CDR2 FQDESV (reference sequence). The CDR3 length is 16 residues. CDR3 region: CASAGQGANFNYDYTF. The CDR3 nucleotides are TGTGCCAGCGCCGGACAGGGGGCGAACTTTAACTATGACTACACCTTC.

This CDR3 reads CASSPRWDIQGTEAFF. CDR3 nucleotide sequence: TGTGCCAGCAGCCCGAGATGGGACATTCAGGGGACTGAAGCTTTCTTT. This rearrangement joins TRBV9 to TRBJ1-1, with TRBD1 as a possible D gene (6 bases). This CDR3 is 16 amino acids long. Germline V CDR1 and CDR2: SGDLS, YYNGEE. V lost 4 bases to trimming and J lost 5 bases, with 21 bases between them.

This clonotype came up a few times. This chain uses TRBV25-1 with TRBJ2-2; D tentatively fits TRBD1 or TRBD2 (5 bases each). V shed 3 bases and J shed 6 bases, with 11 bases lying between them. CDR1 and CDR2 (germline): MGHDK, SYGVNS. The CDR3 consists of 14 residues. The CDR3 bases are TGTGCCAGCAGTGATGGGGGTAGCGCCGGGGAGCTGTTTTTT. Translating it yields CASSDGGSAGELFF.

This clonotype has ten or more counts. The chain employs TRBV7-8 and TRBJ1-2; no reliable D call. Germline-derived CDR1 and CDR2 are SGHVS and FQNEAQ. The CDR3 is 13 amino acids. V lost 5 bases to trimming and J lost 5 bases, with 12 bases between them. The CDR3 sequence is CASSQRGRYGYTF. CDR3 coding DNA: TGTGCCAGCAGCCAACGGGGAAGATATGGCTACACCTTC.

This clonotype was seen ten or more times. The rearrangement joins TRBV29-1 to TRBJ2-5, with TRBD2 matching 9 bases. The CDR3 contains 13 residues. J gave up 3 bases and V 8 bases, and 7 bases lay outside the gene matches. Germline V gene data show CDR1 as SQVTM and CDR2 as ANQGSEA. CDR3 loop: CSTSTSGEETQYF. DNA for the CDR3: TGCAGCACCTCGACTAGCGGAGAAGAGACCCAGTACTTC.

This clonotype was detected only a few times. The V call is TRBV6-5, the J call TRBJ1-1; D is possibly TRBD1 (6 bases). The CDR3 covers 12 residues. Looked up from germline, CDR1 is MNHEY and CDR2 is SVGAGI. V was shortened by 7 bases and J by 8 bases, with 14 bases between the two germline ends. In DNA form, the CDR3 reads TGTGCCAGCAAGACCGGGACAAAAGAAGCTTTCTTT. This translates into CASKTGTKEAFF.

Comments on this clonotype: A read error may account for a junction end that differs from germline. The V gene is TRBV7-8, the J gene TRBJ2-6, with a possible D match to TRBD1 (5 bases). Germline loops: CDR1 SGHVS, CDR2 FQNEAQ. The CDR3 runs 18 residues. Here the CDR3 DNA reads TGTGTCAGCAGCTTAGTTGGTTTAGACCTCTCTGGGGCCAACGTCCTAACTTTC. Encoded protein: CVSSLVGLDLSGANVLTF.

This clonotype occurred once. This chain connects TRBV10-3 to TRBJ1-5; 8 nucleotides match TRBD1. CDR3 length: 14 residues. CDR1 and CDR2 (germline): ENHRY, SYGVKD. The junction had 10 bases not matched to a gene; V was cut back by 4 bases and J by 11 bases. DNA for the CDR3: TGTGCCATCAGTGTCCAGGGGGCGAAAAATTCCCAGCATTTT. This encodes CAISVQGAKNSQHF.

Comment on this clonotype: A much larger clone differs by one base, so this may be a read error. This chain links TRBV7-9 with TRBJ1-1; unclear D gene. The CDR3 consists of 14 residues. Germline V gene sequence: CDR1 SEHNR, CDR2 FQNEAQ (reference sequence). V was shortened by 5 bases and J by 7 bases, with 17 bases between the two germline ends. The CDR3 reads CASSNSRREIEAFF. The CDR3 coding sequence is TGTGCCAGCAGCAACTCCCGGAGGGAAATTGAAGCTTTCTTT.

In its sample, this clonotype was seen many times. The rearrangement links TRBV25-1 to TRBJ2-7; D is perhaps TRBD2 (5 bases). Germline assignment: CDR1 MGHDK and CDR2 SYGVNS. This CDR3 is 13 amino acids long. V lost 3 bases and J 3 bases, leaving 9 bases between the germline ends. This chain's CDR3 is CASSEAGVYEQYF. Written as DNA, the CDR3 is TGTGCCAGCAGTGAGGCCGGGGTCTACGAGCAGTACTTC.

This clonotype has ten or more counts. The DNA of the CDR3 is TGTGCCAGCAGCTTAAGGGGGGTGGGACGGGACTCCTACGAGCAGTACTTC. Translated, it gives CASSLRGVGRDSYEQYF. The gene calls are TRBV7-2 and TRBJ2-7; D tentatively reads TRBD1 or TRBD2 (6 bases each). Germline CDR1 and CDR2: SGHTA and FQGNSA. The CDR3 totals 17 residues. Trimming shortened V by 2 bases and J by 0 bases, and 17 bases separated the two germline ends.

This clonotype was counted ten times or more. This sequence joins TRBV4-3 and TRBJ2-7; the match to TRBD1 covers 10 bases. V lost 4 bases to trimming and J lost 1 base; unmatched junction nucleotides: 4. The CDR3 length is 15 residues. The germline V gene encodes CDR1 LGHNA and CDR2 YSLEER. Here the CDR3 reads CASSRDRGSSYEQYF. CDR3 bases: TGCGCCAGCAGCCGGGACAGGGGAAGTTCCTACGAGCAGTACTTC.

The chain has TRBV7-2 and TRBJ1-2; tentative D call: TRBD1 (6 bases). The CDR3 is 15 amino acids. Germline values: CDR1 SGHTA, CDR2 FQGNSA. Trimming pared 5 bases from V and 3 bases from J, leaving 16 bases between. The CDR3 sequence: CASSQVPEGDYGYTF. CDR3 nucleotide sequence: TGTGCCAGCAGCCAAGTGCCGGAGGGGGACTATGGCTACACCTTC.

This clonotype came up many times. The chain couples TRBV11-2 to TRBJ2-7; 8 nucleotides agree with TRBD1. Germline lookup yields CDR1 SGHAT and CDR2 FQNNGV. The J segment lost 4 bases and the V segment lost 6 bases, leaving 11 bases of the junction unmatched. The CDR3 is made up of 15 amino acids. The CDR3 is CASSRTGTGGYEQYF. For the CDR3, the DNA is TGTGCCAGCAGTCGAACCGGGACAGGTGGATACGAGCAGTACTTC.

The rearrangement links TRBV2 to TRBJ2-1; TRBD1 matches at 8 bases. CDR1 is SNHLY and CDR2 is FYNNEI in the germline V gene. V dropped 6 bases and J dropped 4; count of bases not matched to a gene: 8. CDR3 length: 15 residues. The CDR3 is CASSLDRGSYNEQFF. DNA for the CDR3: TGTGCCAGCAGCCTAGACAGGGGCTCTTACAATGAGCAGTTCTTC. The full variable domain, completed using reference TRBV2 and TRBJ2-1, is EPEVTQTPSHQVTQMGQEVILRCVPISNHLYFYWYRQILGQKVEFLVSFYNNEISEKSEIFDDQFSVERPDGSNFTLKIRSTKLEDSAMYFCASSLDRGSYNEQFFGPGTRLTVL.